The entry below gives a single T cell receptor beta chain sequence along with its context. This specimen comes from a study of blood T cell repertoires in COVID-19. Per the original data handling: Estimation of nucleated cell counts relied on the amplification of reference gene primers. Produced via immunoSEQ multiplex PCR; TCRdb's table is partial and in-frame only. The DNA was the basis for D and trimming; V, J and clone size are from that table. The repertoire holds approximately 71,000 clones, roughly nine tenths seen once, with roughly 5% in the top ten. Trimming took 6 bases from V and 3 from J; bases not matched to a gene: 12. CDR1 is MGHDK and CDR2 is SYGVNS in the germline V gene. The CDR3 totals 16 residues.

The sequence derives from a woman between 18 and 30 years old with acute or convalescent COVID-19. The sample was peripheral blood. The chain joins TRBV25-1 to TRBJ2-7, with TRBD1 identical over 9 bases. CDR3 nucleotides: TGTGCCAGCAGGCCCTCCCCGGGACAGGGAGACTACGAGCAGTACTTC. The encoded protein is CASRPSPGQGDYEQYF.